These T cell receptor beta chains were read from a single sample in a study of shared clonotypes between healthy human individuals. Assay used: immunoSEQ multiplex PCR; TCRdb lists only in-frame clones, some missing. The table has 2 million or so clones, roughly 94% seen once. The sample was naive CD8+ T cells sorted from blood. These receptors all come from a man aged 18 to 30 in good health. The CDR3 runs from the conserved cysteine through the conserved F or W. The D gene is left open where the match is weak. A row's size may be missing; if present it is once, few, many or a size class.

length: 12; V: TRBV5-6; size: -; J: TRBJ2-2; D: -; DNA: TGTGCCAGCAGCGGGGGAAGTGGGGAGCTGTTTTTT; CDR3: CASSGGSGELFF
length: 12; V: TRBV5-1; size: -; J: TRBJ2-7; D: TRBD1; DNA: TGCGCCAGCAGCTCGACAGGGTACGAGCAGTACTTC; CDR3: CASSSTGYEQYF
length: 15; V: TRBV25-1; size: -; J: TRBJ2-5; D: -; DNA: TGTGCCAGCAGTGAATTCTGGGAGGAATTGGAGACCCAGTACTTC; CDR3: CASSEFWEELETQYF
length: 13; V: TRBV29-1; size: once; J: TRBJ1-1; D: TRBD1; DNA: TGCAGCGTTGACGGGACAGGGGTAACTGAAGCTTTCTTT; CDR3: CSVDGTGVTEAFF
length: 18; V: TRBV21-1; size: -; J: TRBJ2-2; D: -; DNA: TGTGCCAGCAGCAAAGTCATTCCTCCACTTAAGAACACCGGGGAGCTGTTTTTT; CDR3: CASSKVIPPLKNTGELFF
length: 16; V: TRBV7-3; size: once; J: TRBJ1-3; D: TRBD1; DNA: TGTGCCAGCAGCCCGAGACAGGGTCAATCTGGAAACACCATATATTTT; CDR3: CASSPRQGQSGNTIYF
length: 14; V: TRBV2; size: -; J: TRBJ2-7; D: -; DNA: TGTGCCAGCAGTGAAGCTGGGCCCCTCTACGAGCAGTACTTC; CDR3: CASSEAGPLYEQYF
length: 11; V: TRBV11-2; size: -; J: TRBJ2-1; D: TRBD1; DNA: TGTGCCAGCTCCCTTGGGACAGATCAGTTCTTC; CDR3: CASSLGTDQFF
length: 12; V: TRBV7-3; size: -; J: TRBJ2-3; D: -; DNA: TGTGCCAGCAGCTACCCAGGAGATACGCAGTATTTT; CDR3: CASSYPGDTQYF
length: 14; V: TRBV28; size: -; J: TRBJ2-1; D: -; DNA: TGTGCCAGCAGCAGACAGGCTCTCTACAATGAGCAGTTCTTC; CDR3: CASSRQALYNEQFF
length: 12; V: TRBV10-1; size: -; J: TRBJ1-1; D: -; DNA: TGCGCCAGCAGTAAGGGGGGTACTGAAGCTTTCTTT; CDR3: CASSKGGTEAFF
length: 14; V: TRBV9; size: -; J: TRBJ2-7; D: -; DNA: TGTGCCAGCAGCGAGACGGTAAGCTCCTACGAGCAGTACTTC; CDR3: CASSETVSSYEQYF
length: 15; V: TRBV4-1; size: -; J: TRBJ2-1; D: -; DNA: TGCGCCAGCAGCCAGGCTGTGGGGTTAATTGGTGAGCAGTTCTTC; CDR3: CASSQAVGLIGEQFF
length: 14; V: TRBV27; size: -; J: TRBJ2-7; D: -; DNA: TGTGCCAGCAGTAAAAGACAGGCTACCTACGAGCAGTACTTC; CDR3: CASSKRQATYEQYF
length: 14; V: TRBV9; size: -; J: TRBJ2-5; D: -; DNA: TGTGCCAGCAGCGCAGCCACAGGGCCAGAGACCCAGTACTTC; CDR3: CASSAATGPETQYF
length: 14; V: TRBV7-9; size: -; J: TRBJ1-1; D: -; DNA: TGTGCCAGCAGCTTCGTTGGAAGCGACACTGAAGCTTTCTTT; CDR3: CASSFVGSDTEAFF
length: 20; V: TRBV13; size: -; J: TRBJ2-3; D: TRBD2; DNA: TGTGCCAGCAGCGCCTTGCGCCTTGGGACTAGCGGCGGGAGGGCAGATACGCAGTATTTT; CDR3: CASSALRLGTSGGRADTQYF
length: 14; V: TRBV7-2; size: -; J: TRBJ1-5; D: -; DNA: TGTGCCAGCAGCTCACAGGGTAGCAATCAGCCCCAGCATTTT; CDR3: CASSSQGSNQPQHF
length: 17; V: TRBV7-6; size: once; J: TRBJ1-1; D: TRBD1; DNA: TGTGCCAGCAGCTTAGGAGTAGGGACAGGGGTGTACACTGAAGCTTTCTTT; CDR3: CASSLGVGTGVYTEAFF
length: 14; V: TRBV27; size: -; J: TRBJ2-3; D: -; DNA: TGTGCCAGCAGTTCTCCTCCTGTCACAGATACGCAGTATTTT; CDR3: CASSSPPVTDTQYF
length: 14; V: TRBV7-9; size: -; J: TRBJ2-2; D: TRBD1; DNA: TGTGCCAGCATCGGACAGGGGGCGACCGGGGAGCTGTTTTTT; CDR3: CASIGQGATGELFF
length: 13; V: TRBV6-1; size: once; J: TRBJ1-1; D: -; DNA: TGTGCCAGCAGTGAGTTCAGGGCCCCTGAAGCTTTCTTT; CDR3: CASSEFRAPEAFF
length: 13; V: TRBV19; size: -; J: TRBJ2-1; D: TRBD2; DNA: TGTGCCAGCGCTAGCGGGGGGATTAATGAGCAGTTCTTC; CDR3: CASASGGINEQFF
length: 13; V: TRBV7-9; size: -; J: TRBJ2-7; D: -; DNA: TGTGCCAGCAGCTTACAGTCATCCTACGAGCAGTACTTC; CDR3: CASSLQSSYEQYF
length: 18; V: TRBV9; size: -; J: TRBJ1-1; D: -; DNA: TGTGCCAGCAGCCCTAGGGATAGGTATGACCGACTGAACACTGAAGCTTTCTTT; CDR3: CASSPRDRYDRLNTEAFF
length: 13; V: TRBV7-9; size: -; J: TRBJ1-5; D: -; DNA: TGTGCCAGCAGCTTTCCAGGGGAACAGCCCCAGCATTTT; CDR3: CASSFPGEQPQHF
length: 16; V: TRBV29-1; size: -; J: TRBJ1-6; D: -; DNA: TGCAGCGTTCGTCCCAGCGGGGATGTTAGGGATTCACCCCTCCACTTT; CDR3: CSVRPSGDVRDSPLHF
length: 14; V: TRBV28; size: -; J: TRBJ2-7; D: -; DNA: TGTGCCACCCGCCCGCCAATACGATCCTACGAGCAGTACTTC; CDR3: CATRPPIRSYEQYF
length: 16; V: TRBV6-1; size: -; J: TRBJ2-1; D: -; DNA: TGTGCCAGCAGTGAAGCGGGCGGGGACCCCTACAATGAGCAGTTCTTC; CDR3: CASSEAGGDPYNEQFF
length: 15; V: TRBV15; size: -; J: TRBJ1-5; D: -; DNA: TGTGCCACCAGCAGAAACACCTATAGCAATCAGCCCCAGCATTTT; CDR3: CATSRNTYSNQPQHF
length: 13; V: TRBV5-6; size: -; J: TRBJ2-7; D: -; DNA: TGTGCCAGCAGCTTGCAAGGAGCCTACGAGCAGTACTTC; CDR3: CASSLQGAYEQYF
length: 14; V: TRBV4-3; size: -; J: TRBJ1-1; D: -; DNA: TGCGCCAGCAGCCCCCCGGGGGCGCATCCTAAAGCTTTCTTT; CDR3: CASSPPGAHPKAFF
length: 15; V: TRBV7-9; size: -; J: TRBJ2-3; D: TRBD1; DNA: TGTGCCAGCAGCCAATCGACAGGGAGCACAGATACGCAGTATTTT; CDR3: CASSQSTGSTDTQYF
length: 16; V: TRBV6-6; size: -; J: TRBJ2-2; D: -; DNA: TGTGCCAGCAGTTACGTGCCGACAGGCAACACCGGGGAGCTGTTTTTT; CDR3: CASSYVPTGNTGELFF
length: 14; V: TRBV5-5; size: -; J: TRBJ2-7; D: TRBD2; DNA: TGTGCCAGCAGCTTGCTAGCGGGAGGCTACGAGCAGTACTTC; CDR3: CASSLLAGGYEQYF
length: 13; V: TRBV11-2; size: -; J: TRBJ2-1; D: -; DNA: TGTGCCAGCAGCGCCACCTTGGGCAATGAGCAGTTCTTC; CDR3: CASSATLGNEQFF
length: 13; V: TRBV29-1; size: -; J: TRBJ2-5; D: TRBD1; DNA: TGCAGCGGGACGGGACAGTACCAAGAGACCCAGTACTTC; CDR3: CSGTGQYQETQYF
length: 13; V: TRBV5-6; size: -; J: TRBJ2-7; D: -; DNA: TGTGCCAGCAGCCCAGGACGGGCCTACGAGCAGTACTTC; CDR3: CASSPGRAYEQYF
length: 14; V: TRBV29-1; size: -; J: TRBJ2-1; D: -; DNA: TGCAGCGCCATCATCCCTCCCGCCGTGTCTGAGCAGTTCTTC; CDR3: CSAIIPPAVSEQFF
length: 15; V: TRBV12-1; size: -; J: TRBJ1-2; D: -; DNA: TGTGCCAGCAGCCCATGGGACAGTCTTGCCTATGGCTACACCTTC; CDR3: CASSPWDSLAYGYTF
length: 16; V: TRBV13; size: -; J: TRBJ2-3; D: -; DNA: TGTGCCAGCAGCTTCACAGAGAACGATTTTAGGGATACGCAGTATTTT; CDR3: CASSFTENDFRDTQYF
length: 15; V: TRBV7-9; size: -; J: TRBJ2-3; D: TRBD2; DNA: TGTGCCAGCAGCGTACCGGGACTAGATAGGCATACGCAGTATTTT; CDR3: CASSVPGLDRHTQYF
length: 19; V: TRBV7-2; size: once; J: TRBJ1-2; D: -; DNA: TGTGCCAGCAGCTTAAAGGTATCACTTTGGGCCGAGACGATCGATGGCTACACCTTC; CDR3: CASSLKVSLWAETIDGYTF
length: 14; V: TRBV5-1; size: -; J: TRBJ1-1; D: -; DNA: TGCGCCAGCAGACCCCTTGGGGGACCAGGGGAAACTTTCTTT; CDR3: CASRPLGGPGETFF
length: 12; V: TRBV7-9; size: -; J: TRBJ2-3; D: -; DNA: TGTGCCAGCAGCTTGGGGGCAGATACGCAGTATTTT; CDR3: CASSLGADTQYF
length: 12; V: TRBV2; size: once; J: TRBJ1-4; D: -; DNA: TGTGCCAGCAGTGATTTGGATGAAAAACTGTTTTTT; CDR3: CASSDLDEKLFF
length: 16; V: TRBV7-2; size: -; J: TRBJ1-1; D: -; DNA: TGTGCCAGCAGCTTAGAATATGAGGGTCTGAACACTGAAGCTTTCTTT; CDR3: CASSLEYEGLNTEAFF
length: 16; V: TRBV11-1; size: -; J: TRBJ2-5; D: TRBD2; DNA: TGTGCCAGCAGTAATCGACTAGCGGGGGGTGCGGAGACCCAGTACTTC; CDR3: CASSNRLAGGAETQYF
length: 12; V: TRBV30; size: -; J: TRBJ1-1; D: -; DNA: TGTGCCTGGAGTGTAGAGTCAAGGAAAGCTTTCTTT; CDR3: CAWSVESRKAFF
length: 15; V: TRBV11-2; size: -; J: TRBJ2-7; D: TRBD2; DNA: TGTGCCAGCAGCTATTTTGGGGGGGAGGCCTACGAGCAGTACTTC; CDR3: CASSYFGGEAYEQYF
length: 16; V: TRBV5-1; size: -; J: TRBJ2-3; D: TRBD2; DNA: TGCGCCAGCAGCTTGGGGCTAGCGGGGAACACAGATACGCAGTATTTT; CDR3: CASSLGLAGNTDTQYF
length: 15; V: TRBV9; size: -; J: TRBJ2-1; D: TRBD2; DNA: TGTGCCAGCAGCGTTGGACTAGCGGAGTACAATGAGCAGTTCTTC; CDR3: CASSVGLAEYNEQFF
length: 15; V: TRBV6-5; size: -; J: TRBJ2-2; D: -; DNA: TGTGCCAGCAGCAACATCTTTGGGCACACCGGGGAGCTGTTTTTT; CDR3: CASSNIFGHTGELFF
length: 13; V: TRBV7-9; size: -; J: TRBJ1-3; D: -; DNA: TGTGCCAGCAGCTTAAGAGAAGTAAACACCATATATTTT; CDR3: CASSLREVNTIYF
length: 14; V: TRBV2; size: -; J: TRBJ2-7; D: TRBD2; DNA: TGTGCCAGCAGCAAGACTAGCGCGACCTACGAGCAGTACTTC; CDR3: CASSKTSATYEQYF
length: 14; V: TRBV5-6; size: once; J: TRBJ2-7; D: -; DNA: TGTGCCAGCAGCTTCTTTATCGGGGTCAACGAGCAGTACTTC; CDR3: CASSFFIGVNEQYF
length: 15; V: TRBV12-5; size: -; J: TRBJ1-1; D: -; DNA: TGTGCTAGTGGTTTGTCCTCGGGGGGTTTGACTGAAGCTTTCTTT; CDR3: CASGLSSGGLTEAFF
length: 16; V: TRBV28; size: -; J: TRBJ2-3; D: TRBD1; DNA: TGTGCCAGCAGTTCTCAGGGGGCGTCTCGAGCAGATACGCAGTATTTT; CDR3: CASSSQGASRADTQYF
length: 15; V: TRBV15; size: -; J: TRBJ1-5; D: -; DNA: TGTGCCACCAGCGTTACTAGGGATAGCAATCAGCCCCAGCATTTT; CDR3: CATSVTRDSNQPQHF